The TCR beta chain described here comes from a study of blood T cell repertoires in COVID-19. The overall study: Collection of acute and convalescent COVID-19 samples took place in the United States, Italy and Spain. T cells, B-cell-depleted T cells, or PBMCs provided the cDNA or gDNA that served as material.

This CDR3 comprises 16 residues. V lost 2 bases, J lost 4 bases, and 14 bases lay in between. The germline CDR1 and CDR2 sequences are SEHNR and FQNEAQ (reference sequence). Libraries were prepared by immunoSEQ multiplex PCR; TCRdb keeps only in-frame clonotypes and omits some of them. The sample consists of some 120,000 clones, 82% of them appearing once. This receptor was taken from a man in his 70s with active or convalescent COVID-19. The chain links TRBV7-9 to TRBJ1-4; no definite D call. Sample: peripheral blood. The CDR3 reads CASSLSDTGYNEKLFF. The CDR3 DNA sequence: TGTGCCAGCAGCTTAAGTGACACGGGATATAATGAAAAACTGTTTTTT.